The rows below give T cell receptor beta chains drawn from one sample of a study of T cells in Graves' hyperthyroidism and ophthalmopathy. TCRdb called the multiplex PCR reads again in MiXCR, with one record for every CDR3 protein. The data contain about 250,000 distinct CDR3 sequences, roughly a quarter of them seen just once; the ten biggest clones take up 30% to 40%. The source material was blood. The source is a woman aged 40 to 50 with Graves' ophthalmopathy. Each CDR3 is given with its conserved first and last residue. D genes are given only for firm matches. Some rows have no size entry. The others give once, few or many, or a class for an expanded clone.

V gene,CDR3 length,D gene,J gene,clone size,CDR3 DNA,CDR3 protein
TRBV28,13,NA,TRBJ2-5,NA,TGTGCCAGAAGTCTGGGGGTCCAAGAGACACAGTACTTC,CARSLGVQETQYF
TRBV20-1,14,TRBD1,TRBJ1-1,many,TGCAGTGCTCCCCGGGACAGGGGACGAACTGAAGCTTTCTTT,CSAPRDRGRTEAFF
TRBV4-1,16,TRBD1,TRBJ1-5,many,TGCGCCAGCAGCTCACCGACAGGGGGAGGCAATCAGCCCCAGCATTTT,CASSSPTGGGNQPQHF
TRBV28,15,NA,TRBJ1-2,many,TGTGCCAGCAGTTCTCACTCGACACCCTACTATGGCTACACCTTC,CASSSHSTPYYGYTF
TRBV6-5,15,TRBD2,TRBJ2-2,many,TGTGCCAGCAGCCTTACTAGCGGGAGTACAGGGGAGCTGTTTTTT,CASSLTSGSTGELFF
TRBV20-1,17,TRBD1,TRBJ2-7,NA,TGCAGTGCTAAACCCACCCCTCAGGGGGCAGGATACTACGAGCAGTACTTC,CSAKPTPQGAGYYEQYF
TRBV7-8,13,NA,TRBJ1-2,NA,TGTGCCAGCAGTAACCAGGACGGTTATGGCTACACCTTC,CASSNQDGYGYTF
TRBV12-3/TRBV12-4,15,NA,TRBJ1-6,NA,TGTGCCAGCAGTTTAAATCTCGGGGAGAATTCACCCCTCCACTTT,CASSLNLGENSPLHF
TRBV27,13,NA,TRBJ2-7,NA,TGTGCCAGCAGTTTGTCGGGGTACGACGAGCAGTACTTC,CASSLSGYDEQYF
TRBV30,13,TRBD1,TRBJ2-7,many,TGTGCCTGGAGTGGAGACAGGGGCTACGAGCAGTACTTC,CAWSGDRGYEQYF
TRBV28,15,NA,TRBJ2-7,many,TGTGCCAGCAGTTTAGGTCGTCAGACATCCTACGAGCAGTACTTC,CASSLGRQTSYEQYF
TRBV12-3/TRBV12-4,17,NA,TRBJ2-5,NA,TGTGCCAGCAGTTTAGCCACACCACAGGGATATCTTGAGACCCAGTACTTC,CASSLATPQGYLETQYF
TRBV10-3,17,NA,TRBJ1-3,many,TGTGCCATCAGTGTGGGTGATCTCCTAGACTCTGGAAACACCATATATTTT,CAISVGDLLDSGNTIYF
TRBV20-1,13,NA,TRBJ2-7,many,TGCAGTGCTCTCGGTTCGAGCGGCTACGAGCAGTACTTC,CSALGSSGYEQYF
TRBV6-1,12,NA,TRBJ2-5,NA,TGTGCCAGCAACAACGGTGTGAAGACCCAGTACTTC,CASNNGVKTQYF
TRBV18,17,TRBD2,TRBJ2-2,NA,TGTGCCAGCTCACCAGGCGGACTAGCGGAAACGACCGGGGAGCTGTTTTTT,CASSPGGLAETTGELFF
TRBV18,17,NA,TRBJ1-2,NA,TGTGCCAGCTCACCATTTACGCTTCAGATGACTAACTATGGCTACACCTTC,CASSPFTLQMTNYGYTF
TRBV10-3,14,NA,TRBJ2-7,many,TGTGCCATCAGTGAGTCCCCAGCGATCTACGAGCAGTACTTC,CAISESPAIYEQYF
TRBV6-5,17,NA,TRBJ2-4,NA,TGTGCCAGCAGTTTCTTGGGGGGGGCGTTGACCAAAAACATTCAGTACTTC,CASSFLGGALTKNIQYF
TRBV10-3,15,NA,TRBJ1-5,many,TGTGCCATCAGTGATACAAGGCTAGGGAATCAGCCCCAGCATTTT,CAISDTRLGNQPQHF
TRBV6-1,12,NA,TRBJ2-7,NA,TGTGCCAGTATGATTTCACCCTACGAGCAGTCCTTC,CASMISPYEQSF
TRBV5-1,15,NA,TRBJ2-2,many,TGCGCCAGCAGCTTGGTCTCGACGCCCGGCCGGGAGCTGTTTTTT,CASSLVSTPGRELFF
TRBV12-3/TRBV12-4,15,TRBD2,TRBJ2-7,NA,TGTGCCAGCCGCCGAGTCGCGGGAGCATTCTACGAGCAGTACTTC,CASRRVAGAFYEQYF
TRBV29-1,15,NA,TRBJ2-7,NA,TGCAGCGTTGAAGATCGGGGGCGGAGCTCCTACGAGCAGTACTTC,CSVEDRGRSSYEQYF
TRBV2,16,NA,TRBJ2-4,NA,TGTGCCAGCAGTCCGGACAGAAGGTTCCAAAAAAACATTCAGTACTTC,CASSPDRRFQKNIQYF
TRBV28,14,TRBD1,TRBJ1-1,once,TGTGCCAGCACTCCCGGGACAGGGGGGACTGAAGCTTTCTTT,CASTPGTGGTEAFF
TRBV28,17,NA,TRBJ1-2,many,TGTGCCAGCAGTTCACCGGGCCCTCCTAGGGGAATTGACGGCTACACCTTC,CASSSPGPPRGIDGYTF
TRBV5-1,14,NA,TRBJ2-1,many,TGCGCCAGCAGCTGGGCAGACCCCCAAAGTGAGCAGTTCTTC,CASSWADPQSEQFF
TRBV28,18,NA,TRBJ1-1,many,TGTGCCAGCCGAGGGGGGACCACCCTACCCGCTTCGAACACTGAAGCTTTCTTT,CASRGGTTLPASNTEAFF
TRBV15,14,NA,TRBJ1-5,many,TGTGCCACCAGAGGGACGGCCCCGAATCAGCCCCAGCATTTT,CATRGTAPNQPQHF
TRBV13,13,TRBD2,TRBJ2-7,many,TGTGCCAGCAGCTTATATGCTAGCGGGGAGCCGTACTTC,CASSLYASGEPYF
TRBV6-1,15,TRBD1,TRBJ1-3,NA,TGTGCCAGCAGTCCCGGGACAGGGGACGGAAACACCATATATTTT,CASSPGTGDGNTIYF
TRBV6-2/TRBV6-3,14,NA,TRBJ1-1,NA,TGTGCCAGCAGACCCGGGACTCCGAACACTGAAGCTTTCTTT,CASRPGTPNTEAFF
TRBV7-2,15,NA,TRBJ2-5,many,TGTGCCAGCAGCTTATTGGGAGAGCAGGGGGAGACCCAGTACTTC,CASSLLGEQGETQYF
TRBV20-1,16,TRBD2,TRBJ2-3,many,TGCAGTGCTAGAGAGGGCAGGCGGCTAGCGGGCGATACGCAGTATTTT,CSAREGRRLAGDTQYF
TRBV6-1,14,TRBD1,TRBJ1-2,NA,TGTGCCAGCAGGCGGATAACAGGGGCTACTGGCTACACCTTC,CASRRITGATGYTF
TRBV6-5,17,NA,TRBJ1-5,many,TGTGCCAGCAGTAGTCCCCCGGGGGCGCGTAACAATCAGCCCCAGCATTTT,CASSSPPGARNNQPQHF
TRBV4-2,18,NA,TRBJ2-5,few,TGTGCCAGCAGCCAAGATAGGGTGGGCAGGGCTGGTGGGGAGACCCAGTACTTC,CASSQDRVGRAGGETQYF
TRBV6-4,16,NA,TRBJ2-2,once,TGTGCCAGCAGTGACCCCTCCGGCCAGGACCCCGGGGAGCTGTTTTTT,CASSDPSGQDPGELFF
TRBV28,16,TRBD2,TRBJ2-2,many,TGTGCCAGCAGTACCAGCGGGAGGAGGGACACCGGGGAGCTGTTTTTT,CASSTSGRRDTGELFF
TRBV4-2,14,NA,TRBJ2-7,many,TGTGCCAGCAGCCAAGAACGAACAGCCTACGAGCAGTACTTC,CASSQERTAYEQYF
TRBV27,15,NA,TRBJ2-7,NA,TGTGCCAGCAGTCGGGGGTCAAACCTAGTTAACGAGCAGTACTTC,CASSRGSNLVNEQYF
TRBV4-1,17,TRBD2,TRBJ2-7,few,TGCGCCAGCAGCCAAGGACCGCTGGGCGGGAGGGCCTGGGAGCAGTACTTC,CASSQGPLGGRAWEQYF
TRBV28,16,TRBD1,TRBJ2-5,few,TGTGCCAGCACGCACCCGGGACAGGGAGGAATGGAGACCCAGTACTTC,CASTHPGQGGMETQYF